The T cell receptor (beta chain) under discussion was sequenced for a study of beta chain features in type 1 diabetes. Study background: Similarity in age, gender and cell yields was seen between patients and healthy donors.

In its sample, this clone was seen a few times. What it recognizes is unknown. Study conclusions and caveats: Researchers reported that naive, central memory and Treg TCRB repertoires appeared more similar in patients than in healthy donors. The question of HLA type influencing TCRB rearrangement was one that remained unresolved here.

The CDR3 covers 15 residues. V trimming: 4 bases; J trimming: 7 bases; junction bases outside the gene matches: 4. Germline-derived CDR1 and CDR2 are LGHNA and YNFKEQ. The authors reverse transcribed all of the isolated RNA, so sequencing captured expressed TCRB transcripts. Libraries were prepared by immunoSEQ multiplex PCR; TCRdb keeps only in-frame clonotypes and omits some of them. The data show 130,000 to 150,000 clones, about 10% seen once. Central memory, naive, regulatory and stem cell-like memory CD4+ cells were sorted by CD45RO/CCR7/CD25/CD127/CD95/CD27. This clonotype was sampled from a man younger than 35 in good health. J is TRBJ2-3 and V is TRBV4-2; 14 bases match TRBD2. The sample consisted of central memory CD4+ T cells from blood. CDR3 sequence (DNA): TGTGCCAGCAGCCCAGGACTAGCGGGGGGTCATACGCAGTATTTT. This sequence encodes CASSPGLAGGHTQYF.